This TCR beta chain was identified during a study of shared clonotypes between healthy human individuals. This table comes from immunoSEQ multiplex PCR, and its TCRdb copy is limited to in-frame clones, with some not included. The sample contains over a million clones, 65% to 80% of which appear only once. V was shortened by 2 bases and J by 1 base, with 10 bases between the two germline ends. CDR3 size: 15 residues. Germline-derived CDR1 and CDR2 are SGHDT and YYEEEE. The J gene is TRBJ2-1, the V gene TRBV5-6; D gene ambiguous. The clonotype comes from a man between 18 and 29 years old in good health. Material for sequencing was memory CD4+ T cells sorted from blood. The subset is: CD45RA-negative fraction. As DNA, the CDR3 is TGTGCCAGCAGCTTACCTCCCGGGTCCTACAATGAGCAGTTCTTC. This gives the protein CASSLPPGSYNEQFF.